This TCR beta chain came from a study of blood T cell repertoires in COVID-19. Germline V CDR1 and CDR2: SGHTA, FQGNSA. CDR3 length: 15 amino acids. V was trimmed by 4 bases and J by 0 bases, leaving 12 bases between them. TCRdb's copy holds only in-frame clones and misses some; the assay was immunoSEQ multiplex PCR. Of about 150,000 clones in the sample, roughly 80% are singletons; the top ten hold 1.5% to 2%. The V call is TRBV7-2, the J call TRBJ2-5, with a tentative D call TRBD1 (6 bases). This sequence originates from a man at least 80 years old with acute or convalescent COVID-19. Sequencing was done on a sample of peripheral blood. The CDR3 DNA is TGTGCCAGCAGCTACCCACAGGGCTACCAAGAGACCCAGTACTTC. This sequence encodes CASSYPQGYQETQYF.